This T cell receptor beta chain was sequenced in a study of technical replicates of blood from a handful of donors. The V gene lost 5 bases and the J gene lost 3 bases, with 14 bases spanning the gap. The CDR3 has 15 residues. Germline CDR1 is SGHAT and CDR2 is FQNNGV. Clones were sequenced by immunoSEQ multiplex PCR, and TCRdb holds only the in-frame ones, with some missing. The table records approximately 100,000 clones, 96% of them present only once. Sequenced: T cells isolated from PBMCs. The clonotype was recovered from a human donor in good health. V usage is TRBV11-2 and J usage is TRBJ1-5; D is undetermined. CDR3 sequence reads: CASSPATGINQPQHF. The CDR3 bases are TGTGCCAGCAGCCCCGCGACGGGGATCAATCAGCCCCAGCATTTT.